This T cell receptor (beta chain) was obtained from a study of cytomegalovirus exposure and HLA in healthy donors. Study findings and constraints: Roughly uniform sequencing depth across donors was assumed, possibly incorrectly. CMV serostatus alone was available as immune exposure information. In an earlier analysis, about 90% or about 30%: the productive usage of most TCR beta V segments.

The PCR ran on 60 Vbeta and 13 Jbeta primers. Clones were read by immunoSEQ multiplex PCR, and TCRdb kept only the in-frame ones, dropping some. The sample consists of about 160,000 clones, about 85% of them appearing once. This clone appeared a single time. Antigen: not known. Germline loops: CDR1 SQVTM, CDR2 ANQGSEA. Trimming left V 6 bases short and J 12 bases short, with 12 bases between. The CDR3 sequence is 10 residues long. Sequenced material: PBMCs. This rearrangement joins TRBV29-1 to TRBJ2-1, with D uncertain. The receptor's source is a male donor in good health and CMV-seropositive. The CDR3 coding sequence is TGCAGCGTAGACTCACCGGGGCAGTTCTTC. Its translation: CSVDSPGQFF.